This TCR beta chain is from a study of control samples from healthy donors and cancer patients. The method was immunoSEQ multiplex PCR; TCRdb's version includes in-frame clones alone and lacks a portion of them. Found here are roughly 140,000 clones, around 90% of them singletons; the top ten hold around 4.6%. The CDR3 has 13 residues. The germline V gene has CDR1 SGHTA and CDR2 FQGTGA. Trimming took 3 bases from V and 5 from J, leaving 10 bases between them. The clonotype comes from a man aged 30-40 years in good health. This chain uses TRBV7-3 with TRBJ2-5; perhaps TRBD1 as D (6 bases). The sequenced sample was blood. In DNA, the CDR3 is TGTGCCAGCAGCTTCCCAGGGGCGGAGACCCAGTACTTC. It is translated as CASSFPGAETQYF.